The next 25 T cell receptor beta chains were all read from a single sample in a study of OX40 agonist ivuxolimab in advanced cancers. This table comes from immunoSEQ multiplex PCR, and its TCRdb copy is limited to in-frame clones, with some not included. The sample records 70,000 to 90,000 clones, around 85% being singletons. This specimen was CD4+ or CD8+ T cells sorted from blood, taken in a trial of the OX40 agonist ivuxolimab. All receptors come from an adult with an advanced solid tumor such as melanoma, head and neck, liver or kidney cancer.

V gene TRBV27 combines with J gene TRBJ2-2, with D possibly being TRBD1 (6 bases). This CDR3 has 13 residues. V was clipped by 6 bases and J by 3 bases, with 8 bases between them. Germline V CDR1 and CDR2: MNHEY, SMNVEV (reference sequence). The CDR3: CASRRGYTGELFF. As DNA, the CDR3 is TGTGCCAGCAGGAGGGGGTACACCGGGGAGCTGTTTTTT.

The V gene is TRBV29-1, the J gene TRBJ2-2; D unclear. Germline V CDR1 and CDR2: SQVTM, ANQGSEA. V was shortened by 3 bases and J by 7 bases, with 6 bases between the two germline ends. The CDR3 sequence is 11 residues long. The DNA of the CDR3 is TGCAGCGTTGAGGTAGTCGGGGAGCTGTTTTTT. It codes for CSVEVVGELFF.

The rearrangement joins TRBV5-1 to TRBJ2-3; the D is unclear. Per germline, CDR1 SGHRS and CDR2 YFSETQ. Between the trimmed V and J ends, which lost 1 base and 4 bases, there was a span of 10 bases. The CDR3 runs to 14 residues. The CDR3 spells CASSLSGAPDTQYF. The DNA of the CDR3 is TGCGCCAGCAGCTTGTCGGGCGCCCCAGATACGCAGTATTTT.

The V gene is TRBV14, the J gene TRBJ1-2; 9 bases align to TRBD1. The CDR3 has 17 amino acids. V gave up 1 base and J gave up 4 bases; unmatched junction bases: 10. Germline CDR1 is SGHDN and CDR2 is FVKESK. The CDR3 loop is CASSQANNRGLGYGYTF. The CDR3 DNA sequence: TGTGCCAGCAGCCAAGCGAACAACAGGGGGCTTGGCTATGGCTACACCTTC.

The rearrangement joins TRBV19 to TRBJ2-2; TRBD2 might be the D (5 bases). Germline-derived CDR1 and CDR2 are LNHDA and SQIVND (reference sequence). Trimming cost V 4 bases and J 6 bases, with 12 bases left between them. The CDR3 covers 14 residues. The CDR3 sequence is CASSKEVSPGELFF. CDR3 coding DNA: TGTGCCAGTAGTAAGGAGGTGAGCCCCGGGGAGCTGTTTTTT.

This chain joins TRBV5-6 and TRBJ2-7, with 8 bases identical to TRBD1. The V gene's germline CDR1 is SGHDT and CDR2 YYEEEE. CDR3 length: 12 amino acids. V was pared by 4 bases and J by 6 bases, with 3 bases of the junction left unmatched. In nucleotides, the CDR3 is TGTGCCAGCAGCAGGACAGGGCGCGAGCAGTACTTC. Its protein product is CASSRTGREQYF.

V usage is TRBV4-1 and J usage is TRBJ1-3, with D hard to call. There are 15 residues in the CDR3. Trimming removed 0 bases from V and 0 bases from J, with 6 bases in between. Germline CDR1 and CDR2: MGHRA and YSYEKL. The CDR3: CASSQDPTSGNTIYF. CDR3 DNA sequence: TGCGCCAGCAGCCAAGATCCCACCTCTGGAAACACCATATATTTT.

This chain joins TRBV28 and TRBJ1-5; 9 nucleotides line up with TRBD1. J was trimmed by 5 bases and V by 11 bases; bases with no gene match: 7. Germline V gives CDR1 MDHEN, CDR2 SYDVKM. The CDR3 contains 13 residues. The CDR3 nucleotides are TGTGCCTCACAGGGGGCTGGGGATCAGCCCCAGCATTTT. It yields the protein CASQGAGDQPQHF.

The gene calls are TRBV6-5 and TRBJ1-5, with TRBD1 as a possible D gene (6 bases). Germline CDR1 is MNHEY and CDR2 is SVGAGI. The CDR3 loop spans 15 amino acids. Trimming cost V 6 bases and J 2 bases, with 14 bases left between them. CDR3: CASRDRGGGNQPQHF. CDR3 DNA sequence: TGTGCCAGCAGGGACCGGGGGGGCGGCAATCAGCCCCAGCATTTT.

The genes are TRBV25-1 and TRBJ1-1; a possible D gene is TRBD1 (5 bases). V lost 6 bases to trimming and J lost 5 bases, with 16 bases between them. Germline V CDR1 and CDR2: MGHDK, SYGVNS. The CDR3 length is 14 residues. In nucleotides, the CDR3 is TGTGCCAGCAGGGTCTCGGGGGTGGATACTGAAGCTTTCTTT. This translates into CASRVSGVDTEAFF.

The CDR3 DNA follows: TGTGCCACCAGCAGAGATTTAGGGCTTTCCCCTGAAGCTTTCTTT. Translating it yields CATSRDLGLSPEAFF. The rearrangement joins TRBV15 to TRBJ1-1, with D hard to call. This CDR3 is built from 15 residues. Looked up from germline, CDR1 is LNHNV and CDR2 is YYDKDF (reference sequence). V was trimmed by 0 bases and J by 6 bases, leaving 14 bases between them. The whole variable domain, filled in from reference TRBV15 and TRBJ1-1, reads DAMVIQNPRYQVTQFGKPVTLSCSQTLNHNVMYWYQQKSSQAPKLLFHYYDKDFNNEADTPDNFQSRRPNTSFCFLDIRSPGLGDTAMYLCATSRDLGLSPEAFFGQGTRLTVV.

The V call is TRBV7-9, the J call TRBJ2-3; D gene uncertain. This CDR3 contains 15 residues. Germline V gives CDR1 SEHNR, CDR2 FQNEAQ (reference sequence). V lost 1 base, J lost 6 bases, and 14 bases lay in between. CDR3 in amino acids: CASSLDLSLGDTQYF. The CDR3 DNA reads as TGTGCCAGCAGCTTAGACCTGAGCCTAGGGGATACGCAGTATTTT.

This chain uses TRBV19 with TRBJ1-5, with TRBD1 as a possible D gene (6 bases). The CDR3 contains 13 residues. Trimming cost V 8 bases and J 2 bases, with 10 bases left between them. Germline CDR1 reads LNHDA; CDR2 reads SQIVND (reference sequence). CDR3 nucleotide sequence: TGTGCCAGTTCCAGACAGGGCAATCAGCCCCAGCATTTT. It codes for CASSRQGNQPQHF.

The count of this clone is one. The CDR3 region is CASSQTGGYGQPQHF. CDR3 nucleotides: TGTGCCAGCAGTCAAACAGGGGGCTACGGTCAGCCCCAGCATTTT. V is TRBV6-1 and J is TRBJ1-5, with 9 bases matching TRBD1. In germline, CDR1 is MNHNS, CDR2 SASEGT. CDR3 length equals 15 residues. The ends lost 5 bases at V and 6 bases at J; junction bases unmatched: 8.

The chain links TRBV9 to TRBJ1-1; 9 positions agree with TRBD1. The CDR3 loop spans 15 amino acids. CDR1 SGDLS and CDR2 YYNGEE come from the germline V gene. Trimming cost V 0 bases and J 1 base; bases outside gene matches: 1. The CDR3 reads CASSVGGQGNTEAFF. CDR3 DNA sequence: TGTGCCAGCAGCGTAGGGGGACAGGGGAACACTGAAGCTTTCTTT.

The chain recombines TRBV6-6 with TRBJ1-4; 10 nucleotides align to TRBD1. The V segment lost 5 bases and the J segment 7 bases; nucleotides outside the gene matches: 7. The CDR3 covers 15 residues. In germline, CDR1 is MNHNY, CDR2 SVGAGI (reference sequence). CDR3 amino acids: CASSEVTGGREKLFF. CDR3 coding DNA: TGTGCCAGCAGTGAGGTGACAGGGGGCCGTGAAAAACTGTTTTTT.

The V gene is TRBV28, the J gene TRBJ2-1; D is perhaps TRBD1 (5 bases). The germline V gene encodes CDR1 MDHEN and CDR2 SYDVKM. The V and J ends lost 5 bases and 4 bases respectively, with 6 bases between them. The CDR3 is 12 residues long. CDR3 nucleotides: TGTGCCAGCAGTCGACAGTACAATGAGCAGTTCTTC. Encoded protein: CASSRQYNEQFF.

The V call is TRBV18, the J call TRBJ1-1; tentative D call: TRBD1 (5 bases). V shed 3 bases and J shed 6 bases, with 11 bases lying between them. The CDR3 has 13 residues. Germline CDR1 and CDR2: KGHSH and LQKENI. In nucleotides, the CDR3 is TGTGCCAGCTCACCCCTAGACAGCGCTGAAGCTTTCTTT. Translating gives CASSPLDSAEAFF.

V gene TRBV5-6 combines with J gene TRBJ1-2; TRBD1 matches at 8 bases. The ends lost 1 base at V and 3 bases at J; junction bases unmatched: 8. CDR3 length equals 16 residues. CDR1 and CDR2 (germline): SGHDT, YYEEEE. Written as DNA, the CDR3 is TGTGCCAGCAGCTTGATCCAGGGGGCGGGGTACTATGGCTACACCTTC. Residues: CASSLIQGAGYYGYTF.

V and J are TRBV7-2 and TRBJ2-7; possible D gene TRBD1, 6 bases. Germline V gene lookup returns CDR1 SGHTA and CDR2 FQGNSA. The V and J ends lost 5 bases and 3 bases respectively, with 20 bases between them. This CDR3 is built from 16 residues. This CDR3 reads CASSPIRQEWSYEQYF. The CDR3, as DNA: TGTGCCAGCAGCCCAATCCGACAGGAGTGGAGCTACGAGCAGTACTTC.

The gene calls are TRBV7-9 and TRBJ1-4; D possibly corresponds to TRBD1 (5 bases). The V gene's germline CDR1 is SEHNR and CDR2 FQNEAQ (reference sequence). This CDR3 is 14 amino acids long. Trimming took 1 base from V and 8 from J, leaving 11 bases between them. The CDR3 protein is CASSLELDREKLFF. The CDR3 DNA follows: TGTGCCAGCAGCTTAGAACTCGACAGAGAAAAACTGTTTTTT.

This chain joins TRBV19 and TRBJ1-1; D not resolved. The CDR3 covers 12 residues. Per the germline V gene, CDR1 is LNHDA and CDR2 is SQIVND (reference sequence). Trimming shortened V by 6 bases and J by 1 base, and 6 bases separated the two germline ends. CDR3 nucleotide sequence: TGTGCCAGTAGGGCAGGGAACACTGAAGCTTTCTTT. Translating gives CASRAGNTEAFF.

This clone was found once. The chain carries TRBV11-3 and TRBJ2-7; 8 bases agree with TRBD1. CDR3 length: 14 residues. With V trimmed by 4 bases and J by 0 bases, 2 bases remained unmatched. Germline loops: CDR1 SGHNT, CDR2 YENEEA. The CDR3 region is CASSSGTGSYEQYF. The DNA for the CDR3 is TGTGCCAGCAGCTCAGGGACAGGCTCCTACGAGCAGTACTTC.

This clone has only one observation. CDR3 residues: CASRSGGSYEQYF. CDR3 DNA: TGTGCCAGCAGGTCCGGGGGCTCCTACGAGCAGTACTTC. The chain is built from TRBV11-3 and TRBJ2-5; maybe TRBD2 (6 bases). The tail of the sequence fits TRBJ2-7 better, so the J call may be wrong. Germline CDR1 reads SGHNT; CDR2 reads YENEEA. There are 13 residues in the CDR3.

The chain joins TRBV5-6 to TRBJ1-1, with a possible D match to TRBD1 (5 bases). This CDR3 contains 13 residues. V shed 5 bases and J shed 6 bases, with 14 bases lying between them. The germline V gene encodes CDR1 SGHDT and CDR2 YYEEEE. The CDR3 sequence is CASRVARGSEAFF. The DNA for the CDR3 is TGTGCCAGCAGGGTGGCTCGGGGCTCTGAAGCTTTCTTT. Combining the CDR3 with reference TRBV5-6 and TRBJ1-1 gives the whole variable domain DAGVTQSPTHLIKTRGQQVTLRCSPKSGHDTVSWYQQALGQGPQFIFQYYEEEERQRGNFPDRFSGHQFPNYSSELNVNALLLGDSALYLCASRVARGSEAFFGQGTRLTVV.